This TCR beta chain is drawn from a study of cytomegalovirus exposure and HLA in healthy donors. Findings and limits, study-wide: TCR beta V- and J-gene trimming was later associated with a missense DCLRE1C variant. In a later analysis, specific HLA alleles were associated with around 17,000 TCR beta sequences at a 0.05 false discovery rate. Apart from CMV serostatus, no immune exposure information was available.

The CDR3 consists of 15 residues. CDR1 and CDR2 from the germline V gene are SGHRS and YFSETQ. Trimming took 7 bases from V and 7 from J; bases not matched to a gene: 14. The PCR used 60 Vbeta and 13 Jbeta primers. TCRdb's copy holds only in-frame clones and misses some; the assay was immunoSEQ multiplex PCR. In the table there are 150,000 to 200,000 clones, approximately 81% of which are singletons. Comments on this clone: Its target is not known.

Material for sequencing was PBMCs. The chain combines TRBV5-1 with TRBJ2-1; TRBD1 matches 7 bases. This sequence originates from a woman aged 45-65 years in good health and CMV-seronegative. CDR3 protein: CASGSDRALDNEQFF. In DNA, the CDR3 is TGCGCCAGCGGATCCGACAGGGCCCTTGATAATGAGCAGTTCTTC.